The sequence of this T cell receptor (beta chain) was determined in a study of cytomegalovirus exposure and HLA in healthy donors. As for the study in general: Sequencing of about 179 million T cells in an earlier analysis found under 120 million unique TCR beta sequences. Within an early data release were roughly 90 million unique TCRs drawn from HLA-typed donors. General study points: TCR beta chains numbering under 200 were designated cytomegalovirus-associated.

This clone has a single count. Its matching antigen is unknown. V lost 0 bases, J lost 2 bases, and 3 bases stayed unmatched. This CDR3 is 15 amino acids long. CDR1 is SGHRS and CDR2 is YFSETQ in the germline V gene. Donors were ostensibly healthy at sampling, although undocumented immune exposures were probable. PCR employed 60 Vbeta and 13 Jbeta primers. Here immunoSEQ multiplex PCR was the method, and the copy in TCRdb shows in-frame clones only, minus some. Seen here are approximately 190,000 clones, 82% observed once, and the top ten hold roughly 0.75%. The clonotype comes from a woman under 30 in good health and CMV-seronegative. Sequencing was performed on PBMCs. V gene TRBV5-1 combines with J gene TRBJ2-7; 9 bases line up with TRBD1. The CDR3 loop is CASSLVTGGTYEQYF. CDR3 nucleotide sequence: TGCGCCAGCAGCTTGGTAACAGGGGGCACCTACGAGCAGTACTTC.